One sample yielded the 29 T cell receptor beta chains listed below, sequenced in a study of T cells in Graves' hyperthyroidism and ophthalmopathy. The source material, RNA transcripts, was used to amplify TCR beta CDR3 regions. With the HTBI primer set, the TCR CDR3 went through a first round of RT-PCR. TCRdb ran MiXCR on the multiplex PCR reads and lists one entry per CDR3 protein. This table holds approximately 360,000 distinct CDR3 sequences, around 14% found once. What was sequenced was blood. The receptors originated from a woman between 18 and 29 years old with Graves' hyperthyroidism that later progressed to Graves' ophthalmopathy.

The chain couples TRBV7-3 to TRBJ2-1, with D perhaps matching TRBD2 (7 bases). Germline CDR1 and CDR2: SGHTA and FQGTGA. This CDR3 region has 14 residues. V dropped 1 base and J dropped 7 bases, with 11 bases sitting between them. The CDR3: CASSLRGGTNEQFF. CDR3 bases: TGTGCCAGCAGCTTAAGGGGGGGCACGAATGAGCAGTTCTTC. The full variable domain, rest sourced from reference TRBV7-3 and TRBJ2-1, is GAGVSQTPSNKVTEKGKYVELRCDPISGHTALYWYRQSLGQGPEFLIYFQGTGAADDSGLPNDRFFAVRPEGSVSTLKIQRTERGDSAVYLCASSLRGGTNEQFFGPGTRLTVL.

This clonotype was seen ten or more times. The DNA for the CDR3 is TGTGCCACCAGCGGGGAAAGAAGGGCCAATGAAAAACTGTTTTTT. It yields the protein CATSGERRANEKLFF. The chain links TRBV15 to TRBJ1-4; unclear D gene. CDR1 and CDR2 from the germline V gene are LNHNV and YYDKDF (reference sequence). The CDR3 covers 15 residues. V lost 5 bases and J 5 bases, leaving 15 bases between the germline ends.

The CDR3 sequence is CATLDSPSYEQYF. Here the CDR3 DNA reads TGTGCCACCCTGGACAGCCCCTCCTACGAGCAGTACTTC. The V call is TRBV28, the J call TRBJ2-7; TRBD1 is a possible D gene (6 bases). Trimming took off 10 bases at V and 0 bases at J, with 13 bases between the two ends. Germline lookup yields CDR1 MDHEN and CDR2 SYDVKM. The CDR3 totals 13 residues.

This clonotype was observed a handful of times. J is TRBJ1-2 and V is TRBV6-1; no clear D. The germline gives CDR1 MNHNS, CDR2 SASEGT. Trimming took off 8 bases at V and 3 bases at J, with 4 bases between the two ends. The CDR3 spans 10 residues. CDR3 nucleotide sequence: TGTGCCAGCCTGTACTATGGCTACACCTTC. It translates to CASLYYGYTF.

This clonotype was seen ten or more times. V is TRBV13 and J is TRBJ2-2; D call uncertain. V lost 1 base and J 1 base, leaving 10 bases between the germline ends. Germline V CDR1 and CDR2: PRHDT, FYEKMQ (reference sequence). The CDR3 has 16 residues. The CDR3 DNA reads as TGTGCCAGCAGCTTAGTATGGACCCTGAACACCGGGGAGCTGTTTTTT. Translated, it gives CASSLVWTLNTGELFF.

This clonotype was counted many times. The chain joins TRBV28 to TRBJ2-1; D remains unclear. This CDR3 spans 14 amino acids. CDR1 MDHEN and CDR2 SYDVKM come from the germline V gene. Trimming stripped 5 bases from V and 2 bases from J, with 10 bases between. CDR3: CASSPLAPYNEQFF. The CDR3 DNA reads as TGTGCCAGCAGTCCCCTTGCCCCCTACAATGAGCAGTTCTTC.

The chain's CDR3 is CASSPAGGTEAFF. As DNA, the CDR3 is TGTGCCAGCAGCCCGGCGGGGGGTACTGAAGCTTTCTTT. The chain couples TRBV5-4 to TRBJ1-1, with a tentative D call TRBD1 (5 bases). V was clipped by 4 bases and J by 5 bases, with 12 bases between them. The CDR3 totals 13 residues. CDR1 SGHNT and CDR2 YYREEE come from the germline V gene (reference sequence).

This clonotype occurred many times. The chain uses TRBV28 and TRBJ2-1; 10 nucleotides match TRBD2. Losses at the gene ends were 3 bases for V and 5 bases for J; bases not matched to a gene: 7. This CDR3 spans 16 amino acids. Germline assignment: CDR1 MDHEN and CDR2 SYDVKM. The CDR3 here is CASSFRLAGVNNEQFF. The CDR3 DNA reads as TGTGCCAGCAGTTTTCGGCTAGCGGGGGTTAACAATGAGCAGTTCTTC.

This clonotype came up a few times. This chain links TRBV27 with TRBJ1-1, with D possibly TRBD1 on 5 matching bases. Trimming removed 5 bases at V and 2 bases at J, with 15 bases between. The CDR3 totals 15 residues. The germline V gene has CDR1 MNHEY and CDR2 SMNVEV (reference sequence). The CDR3 DNA reads TGTGCCAGCAGTCTGAAGGGACGGATTAACACTGAAGCTTTCTTT. It codes for CASSLKGRINTEAFF.

The rearrangement links TRBV20-1 to TRBJ2-4; D is perhaps TRBD2 (6 bases). CDR1 DFQATT and CDR2 SNEGSKA come from the germline V gene (reference sequence). This CDR3 comprises 14 residues. Trimming removed 2 bases from V and 3 bases from J, with 11 bases in between. CDR3 residues: CSARLLRDKNIQYF. The CDR3 DNA reads TGCAGTGCTAGATTGCTGCGGGACAAAAACATTCAGTACTTC.

This clonotype came up a few times. The chain links TRBV7-9 to TRBJ2-1; 14 positions match TRBD2. CDR3 length: 17 amino acids. V trimming: 7 bases; J trimming: 7 bases; junction bases outside the gene matches: 12. In germline, CDR1 is SEHNR, CDR2 FQNEAQ (reference sequence). CDR3: CASTPGGLAGVFNEQFF. CDR3 coding DNA: TGTGCCAGCACCCCGGGGGGACTAGCGGGAGTTTTTAATGAGCAGTTCTTC. The entire variable domain, with the rest obtained from reference TRBV7-9 and TRBJ2-1, is as follows: DTGVSQNPRHKITKRGQNVTFRCDPISEHNRLYWYRQTLGQGPEFLTYFQNEAQLEKSRLLSDRFSAERPKGSFSTLEIQRTEQGDSAMYLCASTPGGLAGVFNEQFFGPGTRLTVL.

The rearrangement uses TRBV6-5 and TRBJ2-3, with 16 bases matching TRBD2. CDR1 is MNHEY, CDR2 SVGAGI, per germline. Trimming at V came to 4 bases and at J to 3 bases, leaving 7 bases not matched to a gene. This CDR3 has 18 amino acids. DNA of the CDR3: TGTGCCAGCAGTTCCGGGACTAGCGGGAGGGCCAGTACAGATACGCAGTATTTT. This translates into CASSSGTSGRASTDTQYF.

This clonotype has a count of ten or more. The gene calls are TRBV11-2 and TRBJ1-3; TRBD1 matches at 8 bases. V shed 3 bases and J 4 bases; nucleotides not matched to a gene: 2. This CDR3 comprises 14 residues. Per germline, CDR1 SGHAT and CDR2 FQNNGV. The CDR3 protein is CASSLDRAGNTIYF. The CDR3 DNA sequence: TGTGCCAGCAGCTTGGACAGGGCGGGAAACACCATATATTTT.

Points on this clonotype: This could be a read error, since a much larger clone is one nucleotide away. The chain recombines TRBV29-1 with TRBJ2-1; 12 bases match TRBD2. Germline lookup yields CDR1 SQVTM and CDR2 ANQGSEA. The CDR3 is made up of 16 amino acids. The V gene end was trimmed by 2 bases and the J gene end by 7 bases; junction bases not matched to a gene: 9. The CDR3 DNA sequence: TGCAGCGTTGAAACTTCCAAGACTAGCGGGAGTAATGAGCAGTTCTTC. Translated: CSVETSKTSGSNEQFF.

The chain recombines TRBV5-1 with TRBJ2-7; the match to TRBD1 covers 10 bases. Per germline, CDR1 SGHRS and CDR2 YFSETQ. After removal of 3 bases from V and 5 bases from J, the junction contained 5 bases not matched to a gene. The CDR3 has 14 residues. The CDR3 sequence: CASSSRQGADEQYF. In DNA, the CDR3 is TGCGCCAGCAGCTCCCGACAGGGGGCAGACGAGCAGTACTTC.

For this clonotype: A much larger clone lies one base from this, so it may be a read error. The V gene is TRBV6-1, the J gene TRBJ2-7; 8 bases match TRBD1. CDR1 MNHNS and CDR2 SASEGT come from the germline V gene. The CDR3 has 13 amino acids. In DNA form, the CDR3 reads TGTGCCAGCAGCCGGACAGGGTTTTACGAGCAGTGCTTC. Encoded protein: CASSRTGFYEQCF.

Ten or more counts support this clonotype. The chain is built from TRBV7-2 and TRBJ2-3; perhaps TRBD2 as D (6 bases). The CDR3 is 15 amino acids. The germline V gene has CDR1 SGHTA and CDR2 FQGNSA. The V end lost 2 bases, the J end lost 2 bases, and 11 bases lay between the germline ends. The CDR3 sequence: CASSLTSSVTDTQYF. The CDR3 DNA reads TGTGCCAGCAGCTTAACATCTAGCGTCACAGATACGCAGTATTTT.

This clonotype was found a few times. V gene TRBV20-1 combines with J gene TRBJ1-6; TRBD1 agrees at 7 bases. Germline CDR1 DFQATT, CDR2 SNEGSKA (reference sequence). J was trimmed by 8 bases and V by 2 bases; bases with no gene match: 6. This CDR3 has 14 amino acids. The CDR3 is CSARPDREHSPLHF. The CDR3 bases are TGCAGTGCTAGACCCGACAGGGAACATTCACCCCTCCACTTT.

The chain has TRBV6-1 and TRBJ2-5; 7 nucleotides line up with TRBD1. Trimming cost V 6 bases and J 5 bases; bases outside gene matches: 12. Germline values: CDR1 MNHNS, CDR2 SASEGT. The CDR3 runs 15 residues. The DNA of the CDR3 is TGTGCCAGCAGAGGACAGGCCGAACAGGTTGAGACCCAGTACTTC. Protein: CASRGQAEQVETQYF.

The chain is built from TRBV5-1 and TRBJ2-5; tentative D call: TRBD2 (6 bases). This CDR3 contains 17 residues. Trimming shortened V by 4 bases and J by 0 bases, and 19 bases separated the two germline ends. CDR1 is SGHRS, CDR2 YFSETQ, per germline. The CDR3 protein is CASSLGYSGGYQETQYF. In DNA form, the CDR3 reads TGCGCCAGCAGCCTCGGGTATAGCGGAGGGTACCAAGAGACCCAGTACTTC.

In its sample, this clonotype was seen many times. The gene calls are TRBV28 and TRBJ2-5; D might be TRBD2 (6 bases). The CDR3 length is 16 residues. The V end lost 1 base, the J end lost 4 bases, and 16 bases lay between the germline ends. CDR1 MDHEN and CDR2 SYDVKM come from the germline V gene. In nucleotides, the CDR3 is TGTGCCAGCAGTTTATTATCGTGGCGGAGGGGAGAGACCCAGTACTTC. Amino acid sequence: CASSLLSWRRGETQYF.

This clonotype has just a few counts. V is TRBV6-1 and J is TRBJ2-5, with 7 bases identical to TRBD1. This CDR3 is 15 amino acids long. Germline V lookup: CDR1 MNHNS, CDR2 SASEGT. Trimming took 0 bases from V and 6 from J; bases not matched to a gene: 7. In nucleotides, the CDR3 is TGTGCCAGCAGTGAAGCTGTCACAGGGGTTCAGACCCAGTACTTC. Residues: CASSEAVTGVQTQYF.

The chain couples TRBV7-9 to TRBJ2-5; 9 nucleotides agree with TRBD2. Trimming removed 4 bases from V and 2 bases from J; junction bases left unmatched: 5. Looked up from germline, CDR1 is SEHNR and CDR2 is FQNEAQ (reference sequence). The CDR3 totals 15 residues. CDR3 sequence: CASSSGLAIQETQYF. CDR3 DNA sequence: TGTGCCAGCAGCTCCGGACTAGCGATTCAAGAGACCCAGTACTTC.

This clonotype was counted ten times or more. The chain employs TRBV11-3 and TRBJ2-1; D uncertain. The V gene's germline CDR1 is SGHNT and CDR2 YENEEA. The CDR3 runs to 16 residues. V shed 3 bases and J shed 1 base, with 13 bases lying between them. This chain's CDR3 is CASSFGSTPSYNEQFF. DNA of the CDR3: TGTGCCAGCAGCTTCGGCTCCACCCCGTCCTACAATGAGCAGTTCTTC.

This clonotype was seen at least ten times. The chain links TRBV5-1 to TRBJ2-1; 7 nucleotides line up with TRBD2. CDR1 and CDR2 (germline): SGHRS, YFSETQ. J lost 2 bases, V lost 0 bases, and 14 bases had no gene match. The CDR3 consists of 19 residues. The CDR3 DNA reads TGCGCCAGCAGCTTGGCCACTTTGACTAGCTCTGGGGCCTACAATGAGCAGTTCTTC. As protein: CASSLATLTSSGAYNEQFF.

Many counts were recorded for this clonotype. The V call is TRBV6-1, the J call TRBJ1-1; TRBD1 matches 7 bases. The CDR3 is 16 amino acids. Germline loops: CDR1 MNHNS, CDR2 SASEGT. V gave up 4 bases and J gave up 7 bases; unmatched junction bases: 15. The CDR3 protein is CASSALGGQDPYEAFF. The DNA of the CDR3 is TGTGCCAGCAGTGCGCTCGGTGGACAGGACCCATATGAAGCTTTCTTT.

This clonotype came up many times. The chain carries TRBV2 and TRBJ1-3; tentatively, D is TRBD1 (6 bases). Between the trimmed V and J ends, which lost 2 bases and 0 bases, there was a span of 14 bases. Per the germline V gene, CDR1 is SNHLY and CDR2 is FYNNEI. The CDR3 totals 17 residues. The CDR3 sequence is CASSEFRGQISGNTIYF. The CDR3 DNA reads as TGTGCCAGCAGTGAATTCCGTGGACAGATCTCTGGAAACACCATATATTTT. Full variable domain (rest looked up from reference TRBV2 and TRBJ1-3): EPEVTQTPSHQVTQMGQEVILRCVPISNHLYFYWYRQILGQKVEFLVSFYNNEISEKSEIFDDQFSVERPDGSNFTLKIRSTKLEDSAMYFCASSEFRGQISGNTIYFGEGSWLTVV.

This clonotype was observed at least ten times. This rearrangement joins TRBV27 to TRBJ1-6, with TRBD1 as a possible D gene (5 bases). The CDR3 is made up of 16 amino acids. Trimming removed 0 bases from V and 8 bases from J, with 14 bases in between. Per the germline V gene, CDR1 is MNHEY and CDR2 is SMNVEV (reference sequence). The CDR3: CASSLSGPELDSPLHF. Written as DNA, the CDR3 is TGTGCCAGCAGTTTATCGGGACCGGAATTGGATTCACCCCTCCACTTT.

The CDR3 loop is CASSQDLAGDYYEQYF. The DNA for the CDR3 is TGCGCCAGCAGCCAAGATCTAGCGGGAGATTACTACGAGCAGTACTTC. This rearrangement joins TRBV4-3 to TRBJ2-7; TRBD2 matches 10 bases. The CDR3 spans 16 residues. The ends lost 0 bases at V and 3 bases at J; junction bases unmatched: 5. The V gene's germline CDR1 is LGHNA and CDR2 YSLEER.